The rows below give T cell receptor beta chains drawn from one sample of a study of T cell repertoires in cytomegalovirus infection. One entry per CDR3 protein, called by TCRdb with MiXCR from the reads. The sample gives some 600,000 distinct CDR3 sequences, roughly a quarter of which show up once; 8% is in the top ten. The sequenced sample consisted of CD8+ T cells from PBMCs. The receptors come from a human donor in good health (CMV status not recorded). Some clones in this sample may be carry-over from other donors' samples. CDR3s include the opening cysteine and the closing phenylalanine or tryptophan. D genes are given only for firm matches. Expanded clones get a size class; other rows say once, few or many, or leave the size out.

v_call	clone_size	j_call	d_call	cdr3_aa	cdr3_nt
TRBV29-1	-	TRBJ1-1	TRBD1	CSVKTGGRDTEAFF	TGCAGCGTCAAGACAGGGGGAAGGGACACTGAAGCTTTCTTT
TRBV28	-	TRBJ2-1	TRBD2	CASSLYWRGGNNEQFF	TGTGCCAGCAGTTTATATTGGCGGGGGGGAAACAATGAGCAGTTCTTC
TRBV7-6	few	TRBJ2-1	-	CASTPNEGGGYNEQFF	TGTGCCAGCACCCCAAACGAGGGAGGGGGCTACAATGAGCAGTTCTTC
TRBV25-1	-	TRBJ1-6	-	CASSEYYSYSPLHF	TGTGCCAGCAGTGAATACTACAGCTATTCACCCCTCCACTTT
TRBV4-1	many	TRBJ2-3	TRBD2	CASSQAGLVVTDTQYF	TGCGCCAGCAGCCAGGCCGGACTAGTGGTGACAGATACGCAGTATTTT
TRBV2	-	TRBJ1-5	-	CASSHSSSQGSLGVQPQHF	TGTGCCAGCAGCCACAGTTCGTCCCAGGGATCCCTAGGGGTTCAGCCCCAGCATTTT
TRBV7-9	-	TRBJ1-3	-	CASSLSGGTIYF	TGTGCCAGCAGCTTATCGGGCGGCACCATATATTTT
TRBV28	many	TRBJ2-3	-	CASSSPLQGSDTQYF	TGTGCCAGCAGTTCCCCGCTGCAGGGCTCAGATACGCAGTATTTT
TRBV6-2/TRBV6-3	many	TRBJ2-5	TRBD2	CASRTDPTLAGEETQYF	TGTGCCAGCAGGACCGATCCTACTTTAGCGGGGGAAGAGACCCAGTACTTC
TRBV25-1	few	TRBJ1-6	-	CASSEYWAPLDNSPLHF	TGTGCCAGCAGTGAATATTGGGCCCCCCTCGATAATTCACCCCTCCACTTT
TRBV4-1	-	TRBJ2-2	-	CASSQDTGDAGELFF	TGCGCCAGCAGCCAAGATACCGGGGACGCCGGGGAGCTGTTTTTT
TRBV7-3	-	TRBJ1-1	-	CASSLRKGLEAFF	TGTGCCAGCAGCTTAAGAAAAGGACTCGAAGCTTTCTTT
TRBV7-8	many	TRBJ2-1	-	CASSLEGVLSYNEQFF	TGTGCCAGCAGCTTAGAGGGGGTCCTCTCCTACAATGAGCAGTTCTTC
TRBV7-2	many	TRBJ1-5	-	CASTPERTGNQPQHF	TGTGCCAGCACCCCCGAGCGGACAGGCAATCAGCCCCAGCATTTT
TRBV12-3/TRBV12-4	many	TRBJ2-7	-	CASSFSGTSTSYEQYF	TGTGCCAGCAGTTTTAGTGGGACATCGACCTCCTACGAGCAGTACTTC
TRBV7-9	-	TRBJ2-5	TRBD1	CASGGQGGETQYF	TGTGCCAGCGGCGGACAGGGCGGAGAGACCCAGTACTTC
TRBV6-5	-	TRBJ1-5	-	CASSYSRDISNQPQHF	TGTGCCAGCAGTTACTCAAGGGACATAAGCAATCAGCCCCAGCATTTT
TRBV24-1	few	TRBJ1-1	-	CATAATANTEAFF	TGTGCCACCGCCGCGACAGCGAACACTGAAGCTTTCTTT
TRBV27	-	TRBJ2-1	TRBD2	CASSLLPLAGIYNEQFF	TGTGCCAGCAGTTTACTCCCTCTAGCGGGAATATACAATGAGCAGTTCTTC
TRBV29-1	few	TRBJ2-2	-	CSAGTQNTGELFF	TGCAGCGCCGGGACTCAGAACACCGGGGAGCTGTTTTTT
TRBV25-1	-	TRBJ2-3	-	CVAQRGRTQYF	TGTGTCGCCCAGAGAGGGCGTACGCAGTATTTT
TRBV12-3/TRBV12-4	many	TRBJ2-3	TRBD2	CASSSRGGSTDTQYF	TGTGCCAGCAGCTCGCGGGGGGGTAGCACAGATACGCAGTATTTT
TRBV20-1	-	TRBJ2-1	TRBD2	CSARDPSGGGSDHNEQFF	TGCAGTGCTAGAGATCCGTCAGGCGGGGGGTCGGATCACAATGAGCAGTTCTTC
TRBV20-1	-	TRBJ2-3	TRBD2	CSARASRLAGVSTDTQYF	TGCAGTGCTAGAGCTTCACGACTAGCGGGGGTCAGCACAGATACGCAGTATTTT
TRBV25-1	many	TRBJ1-5	-	CASSGSYSNQPQHF	TGTGCCAGCAGTGGCAGCTATAGCAATCAGCCCCAGCATTTT
TRBV6-1	-	TRBJ2-1	TRBD1	CATRTGYHNEQFF	TGTGCCACCCGGACAGGTTATCACAATGAGCAGTTCTTC
TRBV4-1	-	TRBJ2-3	-	CASSPSWPVTDTQYF	TGCGCCAGCAGCCCCTCCTGGCCCGTCACAGATACGCAGTATTTT
TRBV20-1	-	TRBJ2-1	-	CSAMDSAYNEQFF	TGCAGTGCTATGGACTCAGCCTACAATGAGCAGTTCTTC
TRBV7-9	many	TRBJ2-2	-	CASSSSRAGELFF	TGTGCCAGCAGCTCAAGCAGGGCCGGGGAGCTGTTTTTT
TRBV6-5	few	TRBJ2-7	-	CASSYSGIVEQYF	TGTGCCAGCAGTTACTCGGGAATAGTCGAGCAGTACTTC